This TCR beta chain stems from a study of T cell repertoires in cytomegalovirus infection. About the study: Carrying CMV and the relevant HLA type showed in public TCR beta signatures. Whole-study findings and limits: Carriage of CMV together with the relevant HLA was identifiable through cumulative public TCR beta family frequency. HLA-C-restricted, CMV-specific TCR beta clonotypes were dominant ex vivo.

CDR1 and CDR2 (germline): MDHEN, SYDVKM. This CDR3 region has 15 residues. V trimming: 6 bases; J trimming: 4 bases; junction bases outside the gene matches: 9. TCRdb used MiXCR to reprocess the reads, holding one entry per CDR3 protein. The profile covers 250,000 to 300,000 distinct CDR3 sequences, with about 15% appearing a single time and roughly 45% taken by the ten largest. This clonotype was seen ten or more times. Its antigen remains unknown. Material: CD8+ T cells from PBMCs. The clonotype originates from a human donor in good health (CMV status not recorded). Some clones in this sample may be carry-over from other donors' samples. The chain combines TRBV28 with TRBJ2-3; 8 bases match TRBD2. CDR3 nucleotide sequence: TGTGCCAGCAGCCCCGGGACTAGTTTCTCAGATACGCAGTATTTT. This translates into CASSPGTSFSDTQYF. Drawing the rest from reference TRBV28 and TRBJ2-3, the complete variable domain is DVKVTQSSRYLVKRTGEKVFLECVQDMDHENMFWYRQDPGLGLRLIYFSYDVKMKEKGDIPEGYSVSREKKERFSLILESASTNQTSMYLCASSPGTSFSDTQYFGPGTRLTVL.